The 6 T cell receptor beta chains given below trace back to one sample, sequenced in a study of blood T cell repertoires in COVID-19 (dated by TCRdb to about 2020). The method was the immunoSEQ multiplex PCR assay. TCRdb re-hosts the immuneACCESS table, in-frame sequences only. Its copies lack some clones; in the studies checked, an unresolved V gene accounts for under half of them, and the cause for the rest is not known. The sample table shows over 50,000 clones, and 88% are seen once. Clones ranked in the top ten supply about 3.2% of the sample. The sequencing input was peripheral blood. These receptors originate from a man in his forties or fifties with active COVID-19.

As DNA, the CDR3 is TGTGCCAGCAGCCCGGACAGGGCAACGGGAGGCTACACCTTC. Translated, it gives CASSPDRATGGYTF. The genes are TRBV7-9 and TRBJ1-2; 8 bases agree with TRBD1. From germline, CDR1 is SEHNR and CDR2 FQNEAQ (reference sequence). There are 14 residues in the CDR3. Unmatched junction bases numbered 10, after V lost 5 bases and J lost 8 bases.

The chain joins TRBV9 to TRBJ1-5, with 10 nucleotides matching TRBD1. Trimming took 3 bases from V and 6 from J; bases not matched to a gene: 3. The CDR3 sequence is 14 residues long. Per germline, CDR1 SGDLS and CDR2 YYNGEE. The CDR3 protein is CASSEGTGAQPQHF. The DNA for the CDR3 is TGTGCCAGCAGCGAGGGGACAGGGGCTCAGCCCCAGCATTTT.

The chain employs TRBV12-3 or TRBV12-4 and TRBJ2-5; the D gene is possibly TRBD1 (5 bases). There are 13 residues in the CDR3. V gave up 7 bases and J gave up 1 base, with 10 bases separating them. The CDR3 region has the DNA TGTGCCAGCACCGCAGGGTTCCAAGAGACCCAGTACTTC. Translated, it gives CASTAGFQETQYF.

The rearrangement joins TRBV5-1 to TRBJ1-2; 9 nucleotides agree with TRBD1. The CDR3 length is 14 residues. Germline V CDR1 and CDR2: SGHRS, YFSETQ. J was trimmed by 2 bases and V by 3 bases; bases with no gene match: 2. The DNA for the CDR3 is TGCGCCAGCAGCTCCGGGACAGGGAACTATGGCTACACCTTC. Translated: CASSSGTGNYGYTF.

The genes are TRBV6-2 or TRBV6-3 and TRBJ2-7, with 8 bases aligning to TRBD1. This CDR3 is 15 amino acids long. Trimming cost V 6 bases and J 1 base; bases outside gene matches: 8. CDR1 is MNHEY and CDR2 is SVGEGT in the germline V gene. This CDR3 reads CASSDRQGNSYEQYF. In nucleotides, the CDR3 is TGTGCCAGCAGCGATCGACAGGGGAATTCCTACGAGCAGTACTTC.

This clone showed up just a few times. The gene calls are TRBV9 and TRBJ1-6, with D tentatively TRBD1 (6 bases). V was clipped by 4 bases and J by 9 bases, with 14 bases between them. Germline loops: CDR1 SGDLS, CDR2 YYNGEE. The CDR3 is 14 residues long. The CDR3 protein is CASSRNREGSPLHF. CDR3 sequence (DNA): TGTGCCAGCAGCCGAAACAGGGAGGGTTCACCCCTCCACTTT.